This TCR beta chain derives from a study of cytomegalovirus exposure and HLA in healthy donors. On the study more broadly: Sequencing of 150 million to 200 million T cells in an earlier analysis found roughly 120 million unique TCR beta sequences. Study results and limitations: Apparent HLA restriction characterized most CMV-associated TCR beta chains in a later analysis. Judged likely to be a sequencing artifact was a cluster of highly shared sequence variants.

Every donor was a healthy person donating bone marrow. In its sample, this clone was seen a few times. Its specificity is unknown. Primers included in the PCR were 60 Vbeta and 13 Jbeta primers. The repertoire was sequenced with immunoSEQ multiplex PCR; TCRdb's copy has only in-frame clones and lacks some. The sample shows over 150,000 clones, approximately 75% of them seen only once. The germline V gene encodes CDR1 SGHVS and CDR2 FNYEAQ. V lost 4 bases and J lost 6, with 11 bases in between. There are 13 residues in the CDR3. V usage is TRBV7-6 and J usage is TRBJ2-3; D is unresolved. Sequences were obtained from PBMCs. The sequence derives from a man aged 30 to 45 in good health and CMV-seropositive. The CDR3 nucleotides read TGTGCCAGCAGCTCCGCCCCCCGGGATACGCAGTATTTT. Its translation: CASSSAPRDTQYF.